These 13 T cell receptor beta chains were all obtained from the same sample, sequenced in a study of Ad26.COV2.S vaccination and SARS-CoV-2 variants. The treatment: some 19 received Ad26.COV2.S at low or high dose, single or two shots; 5 received placebo; per-sample allocation not given. Sampling occurred on day 63 after the first vaccine or placebo injection. The table came from immunoSEQ multiplex PCR; TCRdb's copy has only in-frame clones and leaves some out. The sample has about 410,000 clones; approximately 92% are singletons. The sequencing here drew on peripheral blood, taken in a trial of Ad26.COV2.S vaccine versus placebo. These receptors all stem from a person between 18 and 59 years old who received the Ad26.COV2.S COVID-19 vaccine or a placebo.

This CDR3 reads CAIPRVRRTPGQYF. The CDR3 region has the DNA TGTGCCATTCCCCGGGTGCGGCGAACCCCCGGGCAGTACTTC. This chain connects TRBV9 to TRBJ2-7; the D is unclear. Germline CDR1 SGDLS, CDR2 YYNGEE. There are 14 residues in the CDR3. V was trimmed by 9 bases and J by 9 bases, leaving 25 bases between them.

The chain uses TRBV7-2 and TRBJ2-3; 13 bases map to TRBD2. Per the germline V gene, CDR1 is SGHTA and CDR2 is FQGNSA. Losses at the gene ends were 5 bases for V and 2 bases for J; bases not matched to a gene: 1. CDR3 length equals 15 residues. CDR3 nucleotides: TGTGCCAGCAGCACTAGCGGGGGGGCCACAGATACGCAGTATTTT. Its protein product is CASSTSGGATDTQYF. The whole variable domain, filled in from reference TRBV7-2 and TRBJ2-3, reads GAGVSQSPSNKVTEKGKDVELRCDPISGHTALYWYRQSLGQGLEFLIYFQGNSAPDKSGLPSDRFSAERTGGSVSTLTIQRTQQEDSAVYLCASSTSGGATDTQYFGPGTRLTVL.

The chain is built from TRBV4-3 and TRBJ2-7; 7 bases line up with TRBD2. This CDR3 comprises 15 residues. V was pared by 0 bases and J by 1 base, with 3 bases of the junction left unmatched. CDR1 and CDR2 from the germline V gene are LGHNA and YSLEER. The CDR3 bases are TGCGCCAGCAGCCAAGAGCGGGAGAGATCCTACGAGCAGTACTTC. Amino acid sequence: CASSQERERSYEQYF.

The chain recombines TRBV5-1 with TRBJ2-1, with 9 bases identical to TRBD1. Trimming at V came to 9 bases and at J to 4 bases, leaving 8 bases not matched to a gene. The CDR3 runs to 14 residues. Germline V gene sequence: CDR1 SGHRS, CDR2 YFSETQ. CDR3 bases: TGCGCCAATGGATACGGGACAGGGTACAATGAGCAGTTCTTC. Its translation is CANGYGTGYNEQFF.

The chain employs TRBV29-1 and TRBJ2-7; D not certain. Looked up from germline, CDR1 is SQVTM and CDR2 is ANQGSEA. V was shortened by 5 bases and J by 0 bases, with 8 bases between the two germline ends. The CDR3 has 12 residues. DNA for the CDR3: TGCAGCGTTTTAAAAGGCTCCTACGAGCAGTACTTC. It is translated as CSVLKGSYEQYF.

The chain joins TRBV7-8 to TRBJ2-3, with a weak D call TRBD2 (6 bases). CDR1 and CDR2 (germline): SGHVS, FQNEAQ. The CDR3 sequence is 15 residues long. The germline V and J ends were trimmed by 6 bases and 6 bases, with 19 bases remaining between them. The CDR3 bases are TGTGCCAGCAGACGAATAATCGGAGGGTCGGATACGCAGTATTTT. It translates to CASRRIIGGSDTQYF.

This chain uses TRBV19 with TRBJ2-7; TRBD2 might be the D (6 bases). Looked up from germline, CDR1 is LNHDA and CDR2 is SQIVND (reference sequence). Trimming took off 1 base at V and 3 bases at J, with 13 bases between the two ends. The CDR3 is 15 amino acids. Here the CDR3 DNA reads TGTGCCAGTAGTATAGTCCCGGGACTCGGCTACGAGCAGTACTTC. Translating gives CASSIVPGLGYEQYF.

This rearrangement joins TRBV19 to TRBJ2-1, with a tentative D call TRBD2 (5 bases). The CDR3 covers 12 residues. Trimming shortened V by 3 bases and J by 8 bases, and 8 bases separated the two germline ends. CDR1 and CDR2 (germline): LNHDA, SQIVND (reference sequence). This CDR3 is CASSMSGYEQFF. The CDR3 region has the DNA TGTGCCAGTAGTATGTCGGGATATGAGCAGTTCTTC. The full variable domain, with the rest looked up from reference TRBV19 and TRBJ2-1, is DGGITQSPKYLFRKEGQNVTLSCEQNLNHDAMYWYRQDPGQGLRLIYYSQIVNDFQKGDIAEGYSVSREKKESFPLTVTSAQKNPTAFYLCASSMSGYEQFFGPGTRLTVL.

The chain uses TRBV18 and TRBJ2-5; 7 bases line up with TRBD2. CDR3 length: 15 amino acids. Germline CDR1 reads KGHSH; CDR2 reads LQKENI. V lost 3 bases to trimming and J lost 4 bases; unmatched junction nucleotides: 8. This CDR3 reads CASSPRLAGLETQYF. The CDR3 DNA sequence: TGTGCCAGCTCACCGAGACTAGCCGGTCTAGAGACCCAGTACTTC. Variable domain in full (rest from reference TRBV18 and TRBJ2-5): NAGVMQNPRHLVRRRGQEARLRCSPMKGHSHVYWYRQLPEEGLKFMVYLQKENIIDESGMPKERFSAEFPKEGPSILRIQQVVRGDSAAYFCASSPRLAGLETQYFGPGTRLLVL.

The chain employs TRBV7-8 and TRBJ1-5; the D is unclear. The CDR3 contains 15 residues. Germline loops: CDR1 SGHVS, CDR2 FQNEAQ. V was trimmed by 1 base and J by 0 bases, leaving 7 bases between them. The CDR3 region is CASSLEHLSNQPQHF. The CDR3 nucleotides read TGTGCCAGCAGCTTAGAGCACCTTAGCAATCAGCCCCAGCATTTT. Drawing the rest from reference TRBV7-8 and TRBJ1-5, the complete variable domain is GAGVSQSPRYKVAKRGQDVALRCDPISGHVSLFWYQQALGQGPEFLTYFQNEAQLDKSGLPSDRFFAERPEGSVSTLKIQRTQQEDSAVYLCASSLEHLSNQPQHFGDGTRLSIL.

This clone appeared a few times. V and J are TRBV11-2 and TRBJ1-2, with a weak D call TRBD1 (6 bases). V was trimmed by 1 base and J by 0 bases, leaving 12 bases between them. Germline CDR1 reads SGHAT; CDR2 reads FQNNGV. The CDR3 totals 16 residues. The CDR3 nucleotides are TGTGCCAGCAGCTTAGCGTTTCCAGGGGCTAACTATGGCTACACCTTC. This codes for CASSLAFPGANYGYTF.

The rearrangement joins TRBV9 to TRBJ1-2, with D unclear. V lost 6 bases to trimming and J lost 0 bases, with 9 bases between them. CDR3 size: 13 residues. Germline V gene data show CDR1 as SGDLS and CDR2 as YYNGEE. CDR3 loop: CASTRRTNYGYTF. The CDR3 nucleotides are TGTGCCAGCACTAGGAGGACTAACTATGGCTACACCTTC.

V and J are TRBV12-3 or TRBV12-4 and TRBJ1-6; maybe TRBD1 (6 bases). Trimming removed 7 bases from V and 9 bases from J, with 10 bases in between. This CDR3 region has 12 residues. In DNA form, the CDR3 reads TGTGCCAGCACTAAACAGGGTTCACCCCTCCACTTT. Amino acid sequence: CASTKQGSPLHF.